This T cell receptor beta chain is from a study of circulating and synovial CD4+ cells in juvenile arthritis. Libraries were prepared by immunoSEQ multiplex PCR; TCRdb keeps only in-frame clonotypes and omits some of them. Of tens of thousands of clones listed, over 90% are singletons. The clonotype comes from a human donor with juvenile idiopathic arthritis. The sample consisted of CD4+ T cells from blood.

The CDR3 DNA is TGTGCCAGCAGCCAAGAGGACTTGCGGGGGGGCAGGGGTACGCAGTATTTT. Encoded protein: CASSQEDLRGGRGTQYF. The V call is TRBV4-2, the J call TRBJ2-3, with 9 positions matching TRBD2. The germline V gene encodes CDR1 LGHNA and CDR2 YNFKEQ. The CDR3 runs 17 residues. Unmatched junction bases numbered 12, after V lost 0 bases and J lost 8 bases.